Below are 18 T cell receptor beta chains sequenced from a single sample in a study of CD8 T cells in ankylosing spondylitis. TCRdb re-analysed the 5' RACE reads in MiXCR, keeping a single row per CDR3 protein. The data hold fewer than 350,000 distinct CDR3 sequences, with 11% observed a single time. Sequenced sample: blood, either unsorted or a sorted T cell fraction (not recorded which). These receptors came from a female donor with ankylosing spondylitis or in good health (not recorded which).

CDR3 residues: CASSGIAGVSDTQYF. In DNA form, the CDR3 reads TGTGCCAGCAGTGGAATAGCGGGAGTATCAGATACGCAGTATTTT. The chain has TRBV25-1 and TRBJ2-3; TRBD2 matches at 9 bases. This CDR3 has 15 amino acids. V trimming: 4 bases; J trimming: 4 bases; junction bases outside the gene matches: 6. CDR1 is MGHDK and CDR2 is SYGVNS in the germline V gene. The full variable domain, completed using reference TRBV25-1 and TRBJ2-3, is EADIYQTPRYLVIGTGKKITLECSQTMGHDKMYWYQQDPGMELHLIHYSYGVNSTEKGDLSSESTVSRIRTEHFPLTLESARPSHTSQYLCASSGIAGVSDTQYFGPGTRLTVL.

This clonotype was observed at least ten times. The V gene is TRBV5-1, the J gene TRBJ2-1; D may be TRBD2 (5 bases). The V gene's germline CDR1 is SGHRS and CDR2 YFSETQ. The CDR3 length is 12 residues. V lost 4 bases and J 8 bases, leaving 10 bases between the germline ends. CDR3 residues: CASSRTVDEQFF. The CDR3 DNA follows: TGCGCCAGCAGCCGGACTGTCGATGAGCAGTTCTTC.

In regard to this clonotype: This clone may be a read error of a much larger clone one base away. The chain's CDR3 is CGISESVTNNEQFF. In nucleotides, the CDR3 is TGTGGCATCAGTGAGTCGGTGACTAACAATGAGCAGTTCTTC. The chain has TRBV10-3 and TRBJ2-1; possible D gene TRBD2, 5 bases. This CDR3 is 14 amino acids long. Looked up from germline, CDR1 is ENHRY and CDR2 is SYGVKD.

The chain combines TRBV2 with TRBJ2-6; D unresolved. The CDR3 sequence is 18 residues long. Per germline, CDR1 SNHLY and CDR2 FYNNEI. V was shortened by 5 bases and J by 0 bases, with 17 bases between the two germline ends. CDR3 in amino acids: CASSTLMSITSGANVLTF. CDR3 nucleotide sequence: TGTGCCAGCAGTACCCTAATGAGTATCACCTCTGGGGCCAACGTCCTGACTTTC.

This clonotype was counted many times. The rearrangement joins TRBV21-1 to TRBJ2-2; the table's D call TRBD2 went unverified against the DNA. TRBV21-1 is given as a pseudogene. This CDR3 region has 17 residues. In DNA form, the CDR3 reads TGTGCCAGCAGCACAGATAGAGGGAGCAGAAACACCGGGGAGCTGTTTTTT. Residues: CASSTDRGSRNTGELFF.

The chain uses TRBV7-3 and TRBJ2-5; a weak D match, TRBD2 (7 bases). V shed 5 bases and J shed 4 bases, with 17 bases lying between them. The germline CDR1 and CDR2 sequences are SGHTA and FQGTGA. The CDR3 runs 15 residues. The CDR3 region is CASSPLGGPLETQYF. CDR3 bases: TGTGCCAGCAGCCCATTGGGGGGGCCGTTAGAGACCCAGTACTTC.

This clonotype showed up just a few times. This chain uses TRBV5-4 with TRBJ2-3, with D perhaps TRBD1 or TRBD2 (6 bases each). V was trimmed by 0 bases and J by 4 bases, leaving 15 bases between them. From germline, CDR1 is SGHNT and CDR2 YYREEE (reference sequence). CDR3 size: 16 residues. The CDR3 nucleotides read TGTGCCAGCAGCTTGGCGGGGGCAGGGATTCCAGATACGCAGTATTTT. Protein sequence: CASSLAGAGIPDTQYF.

This clonotype was seen at least ten times. This chain links TRBV5-1 with TRBJ2-3, with D unresolved. Per the germline V gene, CDR1 is SGHRS and CDR2 is YFSETQ. The CDR3 is 13 amino acids. The V end lost 6 bases, the J end lost 1 base, and 9 bases lay between the germline ends. CDR3 DNA sequence: TGCGCCAGCAAGAGGCTAGGCACAGATACGCAGTATTTT. Amino acid sequence: CASKRLGTDTQYF.

This clonotype was detected a few times. The V and J genes are TRBV20-1 and TRBJ2-1; D ambiguous. The V gene lost 3 bases and the J gene lost 6 bases, with 15 bases spanning the gap. This CDR3 is 14 amino acids long. The germline V gene encodes CDR1 DFQATT and CDR2 SNEGSKA (reference sequence). The CDR3 here is CSARSFRVANEQFF. CDR3 coding DNA: TGCAGTGCTAGGTCGTTCCGGGTAGCCAATGAGCAGTTCTTC.

This clonotype was seen repeatedly, ten times or more. The genes are TRBV7-9 and TRBJ1-4; D not resolved. The CDR3 spans 15 residues. The germline V gene encodes CDR1 SEHNR and CDR2 FQNEAQ (reference sequence). Trimming took 2 bases from V and 6 from J, leaving 13 bases between them. The CDR3 spells CASSLLGQKDEKLFF. In nucleotides, the CDR3 is TGTGCCAGCAGCTTACTTGGGCAGAAAGATGAAAAACTGTTTTTT.

Many counts were recorded for this clonotype. The chain couples TRBV10-1 to TRBJ2-1; 11 bases line up with TRBD2. V trimming: 3 bases; J trimming: 8 bases; junction bases outside the gene matches: 3. Germline CDR1 WNHNN, CDR2 SYGVQD (reference sequence). CDR3 length equals 14 residues. This chain's CDR3 is CASSELAGAHEQFF. Written as DNA, the CDR3 is TGCGCCAGCAGTGAACTAGCGGGAGCTCATGAGCAGTTCTTC.

The sample holds many counts of this clonotype. The chain is built from TRBV20-1 and TRBJ2-5; 9 bases agree with TRBD2. Germline CDR1 and CDR2: DFQATT and SNEGSKA (reference sequence). With 5 bases clipped from V and 5 bases from J, the junction kept 3 bases outside the gene matches. The CDR3 runs 12 residues. CDR3 amino acids: CSAFGLAETQYF. CDR3 DNA sequence: TGCAGTGCTTTCGGACTAGCGGAGACCCAGTACTTC.

This clonotype was recorded many times. The chain has TRBV6-1 and TRBJ2-5, with TRBD2 as a possible D gene (5 bases). V dropped 6 bases and J dropped 5 bases, with 16 bases sitting between them. Per germline, CDR1 MNHNS and CDR2 SASEGT. The CDR3 is made up of 14 amino acids. The CDR3 bases are TGTGCCAGCAGAGAGGCTAGCAGCTGGGAGACCCAGTACTTC. Encoded protein: CASREASSWETQYF.

The rearrangement joins TRBV11-2 to TRBJ1-1; 8 bases are a match to TRBD1. In germline, CDR1 is SGHAT, CDR2 FQNNGV. The V and J ends lost 5 bases and 5 bases, in that order; junction bases with no gene match: 10. CDR3 size: 15 residues. CDR3 sequence reads: CASSAGQGRETEAFF. The CDR3 DNA sequence: TGTGCCAGCAGCGCCGGACAGGGACGAGAAACTGAAGCTTTCTTT.

This clonotype was found many times. The J gene is TRBJ2-7, the V gene TRBV7-2, with 9 bases fitting TRBD1. CDR3 size: 15 residues. Germline trimming cut 4 bases from V and 1 base from J; bases unmatched to any gene: 5. Germline V gives CDR1 SGHTA, CDR2 FQGNSA. The CDR3 is CASSYTGTGSYEQYF. In nucleotides, the CDR3 is TGTGCCAGCAGCTACACCGGGACAGGGTCCTACGAGCAGTACTTC.

This chain uses TRBV5-6 with TRBJ2-1; the match to TRBD2 covers 7 bases. Germline V lookup: CDR1 SGHDT, CDR2 YYEEEE. CDR3 length: 15 residues. V lost 2 bases to trimming and J lost 4 bases; unmatched junction nucleotides: 6. CDR3 sequence: CASSFPLRGYNEQFF. The CDR3 DNA sequence: TGTGCCAGCAGCTTTCCACTGCGGGGGTACAATGAGCAGTTCTTC.

This clonotype has just a few counts. The chain couples TRBV6-2 or TRBV6-3 to TRBJ2-1; weak D call: TRBD2 (7 bases). The length of the CDR3 is 12 residues. V lost 7 bases and J 15 bases, leaving 19 bases between the germline ends. Germline values: CDR1 MNHEY, CDR2 SVGEGT. CDR3 loop: CASTGKGGLLFF. The DNA of the CDR3 is TGTGCCAGCACTGGCAAGGGGGGGTTGCTGTTCTTC.

This clonotype was seen at least ten times. The gene calls are TRBV20-1 and TRBJ2-7, with D hard to call. CDR1 and CDR2 (germline): DFQATT, SNEGSKA (reference sequence). CDR3 size: 12 residues. V lost 6 bases, J lost 0 bases, and 9 bases lay in between. Here the CDR3 reads CSAIRSSYEQYF. CDR3 nucleotides: TGCAGTGCCATACGGTCCTCCTACGAGCAGTACTTC.